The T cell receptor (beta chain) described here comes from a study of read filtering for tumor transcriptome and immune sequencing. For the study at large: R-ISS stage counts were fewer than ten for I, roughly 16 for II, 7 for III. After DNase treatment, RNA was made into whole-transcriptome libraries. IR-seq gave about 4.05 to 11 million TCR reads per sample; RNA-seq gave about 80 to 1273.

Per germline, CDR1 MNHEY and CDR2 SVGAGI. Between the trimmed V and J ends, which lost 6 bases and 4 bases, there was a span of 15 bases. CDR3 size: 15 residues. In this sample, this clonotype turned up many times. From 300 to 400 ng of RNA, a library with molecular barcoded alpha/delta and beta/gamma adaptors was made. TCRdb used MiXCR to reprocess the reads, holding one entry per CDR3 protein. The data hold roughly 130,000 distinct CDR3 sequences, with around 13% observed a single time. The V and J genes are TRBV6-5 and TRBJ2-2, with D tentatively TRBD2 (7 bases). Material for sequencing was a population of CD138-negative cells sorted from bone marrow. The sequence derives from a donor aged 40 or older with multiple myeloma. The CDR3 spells CASSPQGGSTGELFF. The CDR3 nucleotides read TGTGCCAGCAGCCCACAGGGAGGGAGCACCGGGGAGCTGTTTTTT.